One and the same sample provided the 2 T cell receptor beta chains below, sequenced in a study of CD8+CD57+ T cells in acquired aplastic anemia. Profiling of TCR beta VDJ combinations and CDR3 sequences used genomic DNA as template. TCRdb processed the reads anew with MiXCR; each CDR3 protein has one entry. Altogether 150,000 or so distinct CDR3 sequences are present, around half being singletons, with the ten largest covering 0.85% to 1.2%. Flow cytometry had shown expanded CD8+CD57+ cells in the patients chosen for sequencing. The specimen was sorted CD4+, CD8+, or CD8+CD57+ T cells (not recorded which) from PBMCs. Every receptor here comes from a human donor with aplastic anemia.

This clonotype showed up many times. V and J are TRBV5-4 and TRBJ2-1; possible D gene TRBD2, 6 bases. Germline V CDR1 and CDR2: SGHNT, YYREEE (reference sequence). Trimming left V 3 bases short and J 2 bases short, with 21 bases between. The CDR3 loop spans 18 amino acids. CDR3 coding DNA: TGTGCCAGCAGCTCCGACGGGACGGCGGGATACCCCTACAATGAGCAGTTCTTC. Residues: CASSSDGTAGYPYNEQFF.

The chain recombines TRBV20-1 with TRBJ1-6; a possible D gene is TRBD1 (6 bases). CDR3 length equals 15 residues. CDR1 is DFQATT and CDR2 is SNEGSKA in the germline V gene (reference sequence). The germline V and J ends were trimmed by 6 bases and 0 bases, with 12 bases remaining between them. The CDR3 nucleotides are TGCAGTGCCGGGGGGCTGAGCTCCTATAATTCACCCCTCCACTTT. It translates to CSAGGLSSYNSPLHF.